This T cell receptor beta chain was documented in a study of cytomegalovirus exposure and HLA in healthy donors. PCR primers comprised 60 Vbeta and 13 Jbeta primers. This table comes from immunoSEQ multiplex PCR, and its TCRdb copy is limited to in-frame clones, with some not included. The sample yields about 82,000 clones, 65% to 80% seen once. The germline V gene encodes CDR1 SEHNR and CDR2 FQNEAQ (reference sequence). V was pared by 5 bases and J by 10 bases, with 21 bases of the junction left unmatched. This CDR3 comprises 18 residues. The chain couples TRBV7-9 to TRBJ2-1; 9 nucleotides match TRBD2. This receptor was taken from a human donor in good health. Sequencing input: PBMCs. CDR3 nucleotide sequence: TGTGCCAGCAGCCAGATGGGGTCCGGGACTAGCCTCGGTCGGGAGCAGTTCTTC. Protein: CASSQMGSGTSLGREQFF.